The rows below give T cell receptor beta chains drawn from one sample of a study of CD8 T cells in ankylosing spondylitis. A single record per CDR3 protein comes from TCRdb applying MiXCR to the 5' RACE reads. The sample consists of fewer than 250,000 distinct CDR3 sequences, about 10% of them appearing once. Sequencing was carried out using blood, either unsorted or a sorted T cell fraction (not recorded which). These TCRs come from a male donor with ankylosing spondylitis or in good health (not recorded which). Each CDR3 is given with its conserved first and last residue. The D gene is left open where the match is weak. Not every row has a clone size; where given, it reads once, few, many or a size class.

CDR3nt	CDR3aa	len	abundance	d_gene	v_gene	j_gene
TGCAGTGCTAGAGGTAGCGGGGGGGGTTACAATGAGCAGTTCTTC	CSARGSGGGYNEQFF	15	many	TRBD2	TRBV20-1	TRBJ2-1
TGCAGCGTGAGACTAGCGGGAGACAATGAGCAGTTCTTC	CSVRLAGDNEQFF	13	many	TRBD2	TRBV29-1	TRBJ2-1
TGCAGTGCTAGTGGGCCGCAGAACACTGAAGCTTTCTTT	CSASGPQNTEAFF	13	many	NA	TRBV20-1	TRBJ1-1
TGTGCCAGCAGCTTACCTCTGCCTGTCGGGGAGACCCAGTACTTC	CASSLPLPVGETQYF	15	NA	NA	TRBV11-3	TRBJ2-5
TGTGCCATCAGACAAAGTGACGGGCGTGGCTACACCTTC	CAIRQSDGRGYTF	13	many	NA	TRBV10-3	TRBJ1-2
TGTGCCAGCAGCCCGACTAGCGGCCCCGTGGGGTACAATGAGCAGTTCTTC	CASSPTSGPVGYNEQFF	17	many	TRBD2	TRBV11-2	TRBJ2-1
TGCGCCAGCAGCTTGGTAACCGCTAGCGGGGGCCTTCTAGGTAAAGATACGCAGTATTTT	CASSLVTASGGLLGKDTQYF	20	few	TRBD2	TRBV5-1	TRBJ2-3
TGTGCCAGCAGCAAGGGAACAGCCTTCTATGGCTACACCTTC	CASSKGTAFYGYTF	14	few	NA	TRBV7-9	TRBJ1-2
TGTGCCAGCAGCTTAGATGCGGCAGGGCCCAGGACCGGGGAGCTGTTTTTT	CASSLDAAGPRTGELFF	17	few	NA	TRBV11-3	TRBJ2-2
TGTGCCTGGGGGTCGGGACAGATGCAAGAGACCCAGTACTTC	CAWGSGQMQETQYF	14	NA	TRBD1	TRBV30	TRBJ2-5
TGTGCCAGCAGCCCTCAGTACGGGAATGAAGCTTTCTTT	CASSPQYGNEAFF	13	many	NA	TRBV3-1	TRBJ1-1
TGTGCCAGCAGTTTAATCGGGCTAGCGGGGCTAGAGCAGTACTTC	CASSLIGLAGLEQYF	15	many	TRBD2	TRBV12-3/TRBV12-4	TRBJ2-7
TGTGCCATCAGAGGGGCAGGGGGTGAGAACACTGAAGCTTTCTTT	CAIRGAGGENTEAFF	15	many	TRBD1	TRBV10-3	TRBJ1-1
TGTGCCAGCAGTCTCGGGACAGGGTTGGGTACGCAGTATTTT	CASSLGTGLGTQYF	14	many	TRBD1	TRBV6-1	TRBJ2-3
TGCAGTGCTAGATGGACAGGGAGAACCTACGAGCAGTACTTC	CSARWTGRTYEQYF	14	many	TRBD1	TRBV20-1	TRBJ2-7
TGCAGTGCGACACCCGGGAGGGGACTAGGCACAGATACGCAGTATTTT	CSATPGRGLGTDTQYF	16	NA	TRBD2	TRBV20-1	TRBJ2-3
TGTGCCAGCAGCTTAGGACCGGGAGATAGAAATGAAAAACTGTTTTTT	CASSLGPGDRNEKLFF	16	few	NA	TRBV11-2	TRBJ1-4
TGTGCCACCAGGGACAGGCTGTTCTACGAGCAGTACTTC	CATRDRLFYEQYF	13	many	TRBD1	TRBV15	TRBJ2-7
TGTGCCAGCAGCGTAGTGTCGGGGACGACCTACAATGAGCAGTTCTTC	CASSVVSGTTYNEQFF	16	many	NA	TRBV9	TRBJ2-1
TGCGCCAGCAGCTTGGCCGGAGGAGACGAGACCCAGTACTTC	CASSLAGGDETQYF	14	NA	NA	TRBV5-1	TRBJ2-5
TGTGCCTGGAGTGTATCGTGGGGGGAGACCTACGAGCAGTACTTC	CAWSVSWGETYEQYF	15	many	NA	TRBV30	TRBJ2-7
TGCGCCAGCAGCCAAGATAGGGCCTACGAGCAGTACTTC	CASSQDRAYEQYF	13	many	NA	TRBV4-1	TRBJ2-7
TGCAGTGCTAGCGCGTTATGTACTAGCGGGATGAGGTGGAAGGTGCGCGGGGAGCTGTTTTTT	CSASALCTSGMRWKVRGELFF	21	many	TRBD2	TRBV20-1	TRBJ2-2
TGTGCCAGCAGTTTAGGGGGACAGGGTGCTTACAATGAGCAGTTCTTC	CASSLGGQGAYNEQFF	16	few	TRBD1	TRBV12-3/TRBV12-4	TRBJ2-1
TGTGCCAGCGGGATACAGGGAGGTGAAAAACTGTTTTTT	CASGIQGGEKLFF	13	few	NA	TRBV7-2	TRBJ1-4
TGTGCCAGCAGTGATCGGCAAGTAGACTACAATGAGCAGTTCTTC	CASSDRQVDYNEQFF	15	NA	NA	TRBV6-1	TRBJ2-1
TGTGCCAGCACCAGGACAGGTTTTACCTACGAGCAGTACTTC	CASTRTGFTYEQYF	14	many	TRBD1	TRBV2	TRBJ2-7
TGCGCCAGCAGCCAGACCCTCGGGACTGCCGCAGAGACCCAGTACTTC	CASSQTLGTAAETQYF	16	many	NA	TRBV4-1	TRBJ2-5
TGCGCCAGCAGCGGCTCGGAGGATGGCTACACCTTC	CASSGSEDGYTF	12	many	NA	TRBV5-1	TRBJ1-2
TGTGCCAGCTCACCTACTAGCGGGGTCTCCTACGAGCAGTACTTC	CASSPTSGVSYEQYF	15	many	TRBD2	TRBV3-1	TRBJ2-7
TGTGCCAGCAGTTACTCCCGGGACAGGGAGTACAATGAGCAGTTCTTC	CASSYSRDREYNEQFF	16	NA	TRBD1	TRBV6-2/TRBV6-3	TRBJ2-1
TGTGCCAGCAAGGTGGGCGACGCGTGGTCAAATGGCTACACCTTC	CASKVGDAWSNGYTF	15	many	NA	TRBV5-6	TRBJ1-2
TGTGCCAGCAGCCGAGGGACTAGTTCGGGCACCGGGGAGCTGTTTTTT	CASSRGTSSGTGELFF	16	few	TRBD2	TRBV4-2	TRBJ2-2
TGTGCCAGCAGCCCGGGACTAGGGCTCAAGGGGGAGGAGACCCAGTACTTC	CASSPGLGLKGEETQYF	17	few	TRBD2	TRBV9	TRBJ2-5
TGTGCCATCAGTGACCCGGACAGGGATTTCTATGGCTACACCTTC	CAISDPDRDFYGYTF	15	few	TRBD1	TRBV10-3	TRBJ1-2
TGCAGCGTTGAAGAACCCCTCCGAGATACGCAGTATTTT	CSVEEPLRDTQYF	13	many	NA	TRBV29-1	TRBJ2-3
TGTGCCAGCAGTTCTTTAGGGGGGGCTATGAACACTGAAGCTTTCTTT	CASSSLGGAMNTEAFF	16	NA	NA	TRBV28	TRBJ1-1
TGCGCCAGCAGCCAGGGACTAGCGGGAGCCACAGATACGCAGTATTTT	CASSQGLAGATDTQYF	16	many	TRBD2	TRBV10-2	TRBJ2-3
TGTGCCAGCAGCTTAGCGGGGGGTTTCTCTGGGGCCAACGTCCTGACTTTC	CASSLAGGFSGANVLTF	17	NA	NA	TRBV7-2	TRBJ2-6
TGTGCCAGCAGCGTGGGCACGACCCTTTCCTACGAGCAGTACTTC	CASSVGTTLSYEQYF	15	many	NA	TRBV9	TRBJ2-7
TGTGCCAGCAGGGACCCGGGACGTTCCCCACGCGAGCAGTACTTC	CASRDPGRSPREQYF	15	many	NA	TRBV6-1	TRBJ2-7
TGTGCCAGCAGCCAAACAACCCCCCTGGGATATTGGGAAAAACTGTTTTTT	CASSQTTPLGYWEKLFF	17	NA	NA	TRBV14	TRBJ1-4
TGCAGTGCTAGAGCCCTGGGTCTTCGATCCCCCCATGAGCAGTTCTTC	CSARALGLRSPHEQFF	16	many	NA	TRBV20-1	TRBJ2-1
TGTGCCAGCAGTTACCTCCGGGGAGAACAAGAGACCCAGTACTTC	CASSYLRGEQETQYF	15	NA	NA	TRBV6-5	TRBJ2-5
TGTGCCAGCAGATCGGGACTAGCGGCAGATACGCAGTATTTT	CASRSGLAADTQYF	14	few	TRBD2	TRBV6-2/TRBV6-3	TRBJ2-3
TGTGCCAGCAGTTCTTACGGAGAGACCCAGTACTTC	CASSSYGETQYF	12	many	NA	TRBV12-3/TRBV12-4	TRBJ2-5
TGTGCCAGCAGCTTATCGCTGACAGGGGGCCCAAGCTATGGCTACACCTTC	CASSLSLTGGPSYGYTF	17	NA	TRBD1	TRBV11-1	TRBJ1-2
TGCAGTGCGCAGAACCCCGGAGGGGGTCAGCCCCAGCATTTT	CSAQNPGGGQPQHF	14	many	NA	TRBV20-1	TRBJ1-5
TGTGCCAGCAGCCGCGCGGATTCCTACGAGCAGTACTTC	CASSRADSYEQYF	13	many	NA	TRBV9	TRBJ2-7
TGTGCCAGCACTCCCAGGGGCCAGGGGGCCTCCGGGGAGCTGTTTTTT	CASTPRGQGASGELFF	16	many	TRBD1	TRBV25-1	TRBJ2-2
TGTGCCAGCAGCTTGAGGGGGGGAGGAAACACCATATATTTT	CASSLRGGGNTIYF	14	few	NA	TRBV7-2	TRBJ1-3
TGTGCCACCAGCGGGGACAGGGGTTACGAGCAGTACTTC	CATSGDRGYEQYF	13	many	TRBD1	TRBV15	TRBJ2-7
TGTGCCAGCAGCCAAGATAGGGTCCGGGAGGGCACCGGGGAGCTGTTTTTT	CASSQDRVREGTGELFF	17	many	TRBD2	TRBV3-1	TRBJ2-2
TGCAGCATACCCGGCGGAGGGAATGTTGGAAACGAGCAGTACTTC	CSIPGGGNVGNEQYF	15	many	NA	TRBV29-1	TRBJ2-7
TGTGCCAGCAGCCAGGACATCATGAGCTCTGGGGCCAACGACCTGACTTTC	CASSQDIMSSGANDLTF	17	NA	NA	TRBV7-9	TRBJ2-6
TGTGCCAGCAGCCGCTCGGGGGGATCTGATCAGCCCCAGCATTTT	CASSRSGGSDQPQHF	15	many	NA	TRBV6-1	TRBJ1-5
TGTGCCAGCAGTGAATCGGGGGGGAGCGGTGAGCAGTTCTTC	CASSESGGSGEQFF	14	NA	TRBD2	TRBV25-1	TRBJ2-1
TGTGCCAGTTCGGAAGGGCCGTACGAGCAGTACTTC	CASSEGPYEQYF	12	many	NA	TRBV12-3/TRBV12-4	TRBJ2-7
TGTGCCAGCAGTGAAAGGGGGCGCGACTATGGCTACACCTTC	CASSERGRDYGYTF	14	many	TRBD1	TRBV25-1	TRBJ1-2
TGTGCCAGCAGTTCCCCGACTAGGATTACAGATACGCAGTATTTT	CASSSPTRITDTQYF	15	many	NA	TRBV28	TRBJ2-3